Detailed here is one TCR beta chain. The data were obtained in a study of blood T cell repertoires in COVID-19. Study-level background: From the United States, Italy and Spain came samples of acute and convalescent COVID-19. In each case, the material was cDNA or gDNA derived from T cells, B-cell-depleted T cells, or PBMCs.

The CDR3 runs to 15 residues. Trimming took off 2 bases at V and 6 bases at J, with 17 bases between the two ends. Germline CDR1 reads PRHDT; CDR2 reads FYEKMQ (reference sequence). Original processing methods: Reference gene primer amplification yielded estimated nucleated cell counts. Using immunoSEQ multiplex PCR, the repertoire was profiled, and TCRdb retains in-frame clones only, with some absent. V, J and clone size reflect that table, while D and trimming were determined from the DNA. The repertoire holds roughly 4,900 clones, with 73% as singletons. The clonotype was recovered from a human donor in a cohort sampled during active COVID-19. The chain combines TRBV13 with TRBJ2-7; maybe TRBD1 (6 bases). Sample: peripheral blood. The CDR3 sequence: CASSLRGMGSSEQYF. The CDR3 region has the DNA TGTGCCAGCAGCTTAAGGGGGATGGGGTCGAGCGAGCAGTACTTC.